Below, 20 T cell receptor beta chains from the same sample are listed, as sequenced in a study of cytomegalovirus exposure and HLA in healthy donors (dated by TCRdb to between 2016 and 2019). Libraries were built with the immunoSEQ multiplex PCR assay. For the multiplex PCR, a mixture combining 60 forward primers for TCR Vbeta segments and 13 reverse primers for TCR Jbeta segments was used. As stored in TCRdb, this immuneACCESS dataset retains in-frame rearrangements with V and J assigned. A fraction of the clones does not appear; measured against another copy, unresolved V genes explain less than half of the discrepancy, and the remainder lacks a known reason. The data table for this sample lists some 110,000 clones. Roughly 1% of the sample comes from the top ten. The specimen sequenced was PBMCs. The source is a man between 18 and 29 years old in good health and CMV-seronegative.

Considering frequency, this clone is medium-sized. CDR3 loop: CASSQGEEAYEQYF. In DNA, the CDR3 is TGTGCCAGCAGCCAAGGTGAGGAGGCCTACGAGCAGTACTTC. The genes are TRBV4-2 and TRBJ2-7; D might be TRBD2 (5 bases). Germline CDR1 is LGHNA and CDR2 is YNFKEQ. V gave up 1 base and J gave up 2 bases, with 9 bases separating them. The CDR3 has 14 residues.

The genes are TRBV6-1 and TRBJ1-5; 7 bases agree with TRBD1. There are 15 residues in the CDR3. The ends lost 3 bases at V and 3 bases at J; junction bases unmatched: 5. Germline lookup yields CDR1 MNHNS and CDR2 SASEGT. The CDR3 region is CASSEVGGYNQPQHF. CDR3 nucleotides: TGTGCCAGCAGTGAGGTAGGGGGCTACAATCAGCCCCAGCATTTT.

CDR3 loop: CASSLVPGDQYF. The CDR3 DNA reads as TGTGCCAGCAGCTTAGTTCCAGGGGACCAGTACTTC. V gene TRBV7-9 combines with J gene TRBJ2-4; D may be TRBD1 (6 bases). Trimming removed 1 base at V and 13 bases at J, with 11 bases between. This CDR3 is built from 12 residues. The germline V gene encodes CDR1 SEHNR and CDR2 FQNEAQ (reference sequence).

This chain's CDR3 is CASSHKGQGIYNEQFF. DNA of the CDR3: TGTGCCAGCAGCCATAAGGGACAGGGCATCTACAATGAGCAGTTCTTC. The chain combines TRBV14 with TRBJ2-1, with 9 nucleotides matching TRBD1. This CDR3 contains 16 residues. The ends lost 3 bases at V and 3 bases at J; junction bases unmatched: 6. Germline values: CDR1 SGHDN, CDR2 FVKESK.

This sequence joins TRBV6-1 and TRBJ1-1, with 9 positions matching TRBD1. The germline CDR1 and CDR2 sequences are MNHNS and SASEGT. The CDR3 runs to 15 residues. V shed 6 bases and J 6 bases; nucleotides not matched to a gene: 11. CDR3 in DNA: TGTGCCAGCAGAGCCGACGGGACAGGGTTCTCTGAAGCTTTCTTT. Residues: CASRADGTGFSEAFF.

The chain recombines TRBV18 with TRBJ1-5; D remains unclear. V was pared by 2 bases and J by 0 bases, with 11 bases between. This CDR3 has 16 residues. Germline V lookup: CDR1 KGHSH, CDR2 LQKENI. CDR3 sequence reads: CASSPYPTNSNQPQHF. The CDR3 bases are TGTGCCAGCTCACCATATCCAACAAATAGCAATCAGCCCCAGCATTTT.

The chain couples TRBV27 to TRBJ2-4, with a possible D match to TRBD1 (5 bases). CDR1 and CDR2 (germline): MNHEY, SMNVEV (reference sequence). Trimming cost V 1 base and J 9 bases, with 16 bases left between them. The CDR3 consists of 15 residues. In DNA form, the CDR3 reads TGTGCCAGCAGTTTATTTAGTCTATACGACAGCATTCAGTACTTC. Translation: CASSLFSLYDSIQYF.

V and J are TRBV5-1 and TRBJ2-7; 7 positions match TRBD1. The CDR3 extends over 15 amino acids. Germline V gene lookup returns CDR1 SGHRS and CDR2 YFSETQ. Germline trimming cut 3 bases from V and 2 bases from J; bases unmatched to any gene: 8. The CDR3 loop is CASSSSGTVPYEQYF. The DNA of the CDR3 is TGCGCCAGCAGCTCTTCCGGGACAGTGCCCTACGAGCAGTACTTC.

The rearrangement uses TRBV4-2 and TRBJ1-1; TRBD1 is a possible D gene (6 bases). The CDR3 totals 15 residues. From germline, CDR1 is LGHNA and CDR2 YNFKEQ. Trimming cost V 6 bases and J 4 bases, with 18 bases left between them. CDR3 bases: TGTGCCAGCAGGCGATACTCGGACAGATCCACTGAAGCTTTCTTT. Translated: CASRRYSDRSTEAFF.

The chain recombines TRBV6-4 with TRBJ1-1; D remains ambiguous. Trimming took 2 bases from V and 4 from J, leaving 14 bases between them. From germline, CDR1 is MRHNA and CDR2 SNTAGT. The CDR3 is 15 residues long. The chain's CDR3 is CASSDEEGGGTEAFF. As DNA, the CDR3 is TGTGCCAGCAGTGACGAGGAGGGTGGCGGCACTGAAGCTTTCTTT.

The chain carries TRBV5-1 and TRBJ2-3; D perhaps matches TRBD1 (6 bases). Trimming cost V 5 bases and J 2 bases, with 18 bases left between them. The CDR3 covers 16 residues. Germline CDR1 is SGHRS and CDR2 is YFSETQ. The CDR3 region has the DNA TGCGCCAGCAGGCTGGCCGGGACAACTCACACAGATACGCAGTATTTT. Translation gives CASRLAGTTHTDTQYF.

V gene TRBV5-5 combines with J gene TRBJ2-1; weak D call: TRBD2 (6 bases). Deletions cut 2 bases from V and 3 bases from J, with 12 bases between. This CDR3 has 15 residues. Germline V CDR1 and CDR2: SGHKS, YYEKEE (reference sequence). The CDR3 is CASSFGGSNYNEQFF. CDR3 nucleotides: TGTGCCAGCAGCTTCGGGGGTTCGAACTACAATGAGCAGTTCTTC.

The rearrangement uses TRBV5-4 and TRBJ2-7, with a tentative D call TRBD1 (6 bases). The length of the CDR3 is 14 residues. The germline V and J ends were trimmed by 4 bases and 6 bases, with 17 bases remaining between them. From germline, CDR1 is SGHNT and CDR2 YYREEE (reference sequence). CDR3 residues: CASSGTLTGTEQYF. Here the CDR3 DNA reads TGTGCCAGCAGCGGAACCCTAACAGGGACCGAGCAGTACTTC.

CDR3 sequence (DNA): TGCAGCGTTGGGGCAATGAATCAGCCCCAGCATTTT. Residues: CSVGAMNQPQHF. This chain joins TRBV29-1 and TRBJ1-5; no clear D gene. From germline, CDR1 is SQVTM and CDR2 ANQGSEA. V was clipped by 4 bases and J by 4 bases, with 8 bases between them. The CDR3 covers 12 residues.

CDR3 nucleotides: TGCGCCAGCAGCTTCTCAGGGGGCGTCAACAATGAGCAGTTCTTC. Translated, it gives CASSFSGGVNNEQFF. The rearrangement uses TRBV5-1 and TRBJ2-1; 8 bases agree with TRBD1. V dropped 2 bases and J dropped 5; count of bases not matched to a gene: 6. Looked up from germline, CDR1 is SGHRS and CDR2 is YFSETQ. There are 15 residues in the CDR3.

CDR3: CSVDPKQEAFF. The CDR3 DNA sequence: TGCAGCGTTGACCCTAAACAGGAAGCTTTCTTT. The chain carries TRBV29-1 and TRBJ1-1, with D uncertain. Germline CDR1 SQVTM, CDR2 ANQGSEA. V dropped 3 bases and J dropped 8 bases, with 10 bases sitting between them. This CDR3 has 11 residues.

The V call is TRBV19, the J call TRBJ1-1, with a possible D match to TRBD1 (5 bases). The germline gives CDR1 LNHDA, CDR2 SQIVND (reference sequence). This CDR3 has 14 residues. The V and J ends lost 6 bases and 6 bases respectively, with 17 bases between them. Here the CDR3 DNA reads TGTGCCAGTAGAGGGGAACTTAGGGCCGCTGAAGCTTTCTTT. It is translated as CASRGELRAAEAFF.

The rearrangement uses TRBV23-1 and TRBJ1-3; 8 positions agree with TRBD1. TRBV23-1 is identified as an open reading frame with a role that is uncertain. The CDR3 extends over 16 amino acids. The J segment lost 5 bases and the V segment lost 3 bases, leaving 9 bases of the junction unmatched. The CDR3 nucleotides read TGCGCCAGCAGTCAGCCGGGACAGGTGATTCGAAACACCATATATTTT. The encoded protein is CASSQPGQVIRNTIYF.

This CDR3 is CASSFEIGDYYEQYF. DNA of the CDR3: TGTGCCAGCAGCTTTGAAATAGGGGACTACTACGAGCAGTACTTC. The chain is built from TRBV7-8 and TRBJ2-7; 7 bases align to TRBD2. V was pared by 3 bases and J by 3 bases, with 8 bases of the junction left unmatched. Per the germline V gene, CDR1 is SGHVS and CDR2 is FQNEAQ. The CDR3 totals 15 residues. Supplemented by reference TRBV7-8 and TRBJ2-7, the full variable domain reads GAGVSQSPRYKVAKRGQDVALRCDPISGHVSLFWYQQALGQGPEFLTYFQNEAQLDKSGLPSDRFFAERPEGSVSTLKIQRTQQEDSAVYLCASSFEIGDYYEQYFGPGTRLTVT.

CDR3 DNA sequence: TGTGCCAGCAACACTATCAGGGGGAACACTGAAGCTTTCTTT. This translates into CASNTIRGNTEAFF. The chain combines TRBV19 with TRBJ1-1, with D perhaps TRBD1 (6 bases). This CDR3 has 14 amino acids. The germline V gene encodes CDR1 LNHDA and CDR2 SQIVND (reference sequence). Trimming removed 9 bases at V and 1 base at J, with 15 bases between.